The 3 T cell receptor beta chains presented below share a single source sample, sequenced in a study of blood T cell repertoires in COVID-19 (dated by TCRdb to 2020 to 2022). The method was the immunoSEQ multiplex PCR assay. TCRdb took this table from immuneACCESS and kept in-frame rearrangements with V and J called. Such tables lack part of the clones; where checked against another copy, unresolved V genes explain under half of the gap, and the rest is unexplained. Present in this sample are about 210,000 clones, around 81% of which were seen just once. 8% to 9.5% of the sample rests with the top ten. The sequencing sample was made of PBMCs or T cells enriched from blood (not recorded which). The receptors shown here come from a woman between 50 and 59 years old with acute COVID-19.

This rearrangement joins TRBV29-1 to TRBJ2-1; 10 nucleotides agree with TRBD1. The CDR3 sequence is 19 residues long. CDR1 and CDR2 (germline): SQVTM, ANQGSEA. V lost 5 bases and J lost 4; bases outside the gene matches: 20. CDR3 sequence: CSVFKRQGASLDRYNEQFF. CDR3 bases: TGCAGCGTTTTCAAGCGACAGGGGGCAAGCCTCGATCGATACAATGAGCAGTTCTTC.

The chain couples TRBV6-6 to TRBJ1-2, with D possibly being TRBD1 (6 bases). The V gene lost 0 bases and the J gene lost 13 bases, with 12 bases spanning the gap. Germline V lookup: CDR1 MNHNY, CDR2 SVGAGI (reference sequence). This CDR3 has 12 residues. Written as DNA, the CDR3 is TGTGCCAGCAGTTACTCCACAGGGACGCTCACCTTC. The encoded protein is CASSYSTGTLTF.

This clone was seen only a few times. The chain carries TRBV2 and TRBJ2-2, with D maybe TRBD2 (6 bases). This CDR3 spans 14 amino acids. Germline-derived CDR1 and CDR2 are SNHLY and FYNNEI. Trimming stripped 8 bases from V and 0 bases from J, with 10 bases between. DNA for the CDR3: TGTGCCAGCGCGATAGCGGCGAACACCGGGGAGCTGTTTTTT. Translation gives CASAIAANTGELFF.